One and the same sample provided the 12 T cell receptor beta chains below, sequenced in a study of T cell responses to AZD1222 COVID-19 vaccine. Using immunoSEQ multiplex PCR, the repertoire was profiled, and TCRdb retains in-frame clones only, with some absent. In the table there are some 99,000 clones, approximately 91% of which are singletons. This sample comprised peripheral blood, obtained on day 0 of AZD1222 vaccination. The source is an adult in good health.

This clone was seen once. The chain has TRBV6-5 and TRBJ1-1, with 9 bases lining up with TRBD1. In germline, CDR1 is MNHEY, CDR2 SVGAGI. The CDR3 consists of 15 residues. V lost 5 bases, J lost 1 base, and 5 bases stayed unmatched. The chain's CDR3 is CASSKGQGRNTEAFF. The CDR3 bases are TGTGCCAGCAGTAAGGGACAGGGAAGGAACACTGAAGCTTTCTTT.

The genes are TRBV9 and TRBJ1-1, with D unclear. Germline CDR1 reads SGDLS; CDR2 reads YYNGEE. The CDR3 is made up of 16 amino acids. V was pared by 6 bases and J by 1 base, with 19 bases between. The CDR3 loop reads CASTPDGGIKNTEAFF. CDR3 in DNA: TGTGCCAGCACCCCGGACGGAGGCATAAAGAACACTGAAGCTTTCTTT.

The chain links TRBV19 to TRBJ1-5, with D tentatively TRBD1 (5 bases). The germline V gene has CDR1 LNHDA and CDR2 SQIVND (reference sequence). Trimming removed 3 bases at V and 7 bases at J, with 16 bases between. The CDR3 contains 15 residues. CDR3 region: CASSIVGTTRQPQHF. The CDR3 nucleotides read TGTGCCAGTAGTATCGTGGGGACCACTCGGCAGCCCCAGCATTTT.

This chain links TRBV6-2 or TRBV6-3 with TRBJ1-5; TRBD1 is a possible D gene (6 bases). V was shortened by 6 bases and J by 5 bases, with 14 bases between the two germline ends. Germline V gene lookup returns CDR1 MNHEY and CDR2 SVGEGT. The CDR3 covers 14 residues. The CDR3 region is CASSLQGSDQPQHF. The CDR3 nucleotides are TGTGCCAGCAGCCTACAGGGTTCCGATCAGCCCCAGCATTTT.

The rearrangement links TRBV6-5 to TRBJ2-1; D is uncertain. V gave up 6 bases and J gave up 4 bases, with 13 bases separating them. Germline V CDR1 and CDR2: MNHEY, SVGAGI. This CDR3 region has 14 residues. The CDR3 spells CASSPLGSYNEQFF. The CDR3 DNA sequence: TGTGCCAGCAGCCCACTGGGGTCTTACAATGAGCAGTTCTTC.

The V and J genes are TRBV18 and TRBJ2-2, with D uncertain. V lost 0 bases and J lost 1, with 3 bases in between. The CDR3 totals 14 residues. Germline V lookup: CDR1 KGHSH, CDR2 LQKENI. The CDR3 sequence is CASSPPGNTGELFF. CDR3 sequence (DNA): TGTGCCAGCTCACCACCGGGGAACACCGGGGAGCTGTTTTTT.

The chain carries TRBV21-1 and TRBJ1-1. TRBV21-1 is marked as a pseudogene. This CDR3 comprises 13 residues. In DNA form, the CDR3 reads TGTGCCAGCCCGCGGAGGGTTGAGGATTTAGCTTTCTTT. Translated: CASPRRVEDLAFF.

The rearrangement joins TRBV5-4 to TRBJ2-7, with D perhaps matching TRBD1 (6 bases). CDR1 SGHNT and CDR2 YYREEE come from the germline V gene (reference sequence). This CDR3 is built from 16 residues. Trimming removed 2 bases from V and 0 bases from J, with 15 bases in between. The CDR3 DNA reads TGTGCCAGCAGCTTTAGGGGGTCCCTAAGCTCCTACGAGCAGTACTTC. Amino acids: CASSFRGSLSSYEQYF.

The chain carries TRBV28 and TRBJ1-5, with D uncertain. Per the germline V gene, CDR1 is MDHEN and CDR2 is SYDVKM. V was clipped by 2 bases and J by 2 bases, with 13 bases between them. The CDR3 is 16 residues long. The CDR3 loop is CASSLIPGGRNQPQHF. In DNA, the CDR3 is TGTGCCAGCAGTTTAATCCCAGGCGGTCGCAATCAGCCCCAGCATTTT.

V is TRBV18 and J is TRBJ2-1; 13 bases line up with TRBD2. Trimming cost V 4 bases and J 6 bases; bases outside gene matches: 3. The CDR3 is 15 amino acids. Germline CDR1 is KGHSH and CDR2 is LQKENI. Here the CDR3 DNA reads TGTGCCAGCTCACAACTAGCGGGAGGGCCCAATGAGCAGTTCTTC. This gives the protein CASSQLAGGPNEQFF.

This clone appeared once. This rearrangement joins TRBV7-8 to TRBJ2-3, with a tentative D call TRBD1 (7 bases). CDR3 length: 15 amino acids. V dropped 5 bases and J dropped 2 bases, with 14 bases sitting between them. Germline-derived CDR1 and CDR2 are SGHVS and FQNEAQ. The CDR3 reads CASSAGQLLTDTQYF. CDR3 sequence (DNA): TGTGCCAGCAGCGCGGGACAGTTGCTCACAGATACGCAGTATTTT.

This chain links TRBV6-2 or TRBV6-3 with TRBJ2-7; 9 bases align to TRBD1. The CDR3 extends over 16 amino acids. After removal of 6 bases from V and 3 bases from J, the junction contained 12 bases not matched to a gene. Germline V CDR1 and CDR2: MNHEY, SVGEGT. The CDR3 bases are TGTGCCAGCAGCCCTACCGGACAGGGGTTTTACTACGAGCAGTACGTC. Translating it yields CASSPTGQGFYYEQYV.